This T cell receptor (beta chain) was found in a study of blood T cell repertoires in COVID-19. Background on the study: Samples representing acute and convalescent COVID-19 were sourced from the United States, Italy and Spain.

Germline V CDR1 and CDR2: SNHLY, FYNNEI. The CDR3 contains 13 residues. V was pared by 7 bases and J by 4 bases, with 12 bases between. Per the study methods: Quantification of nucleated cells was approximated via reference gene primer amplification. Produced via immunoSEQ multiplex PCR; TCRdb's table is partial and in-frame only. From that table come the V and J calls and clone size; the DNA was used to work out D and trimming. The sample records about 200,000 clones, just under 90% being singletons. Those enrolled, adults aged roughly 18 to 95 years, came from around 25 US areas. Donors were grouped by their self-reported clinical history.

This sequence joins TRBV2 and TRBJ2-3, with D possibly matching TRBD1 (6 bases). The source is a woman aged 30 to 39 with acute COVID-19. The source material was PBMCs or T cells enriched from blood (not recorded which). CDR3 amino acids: CASNGQPSDTQYF. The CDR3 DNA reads TGTGCCAGCAACGGACAGCCTTCAGATACGCAGTATTTT.